This TCR beta chain originates from a study of metastatic and nonmetastatic thyroid tumors. Findings of the study overall: As reported, TCR beta diversity in blood and tumor was significantly higher in malignant thyroid tumors than in benign nodules.

The CDR3 covers 17 residues. Germline CDR1 SGHTA, CDR2 FQGTGA. J was trimmed by 2 bases and V by 1 base; bases with no gene match: 2. TCRdb re-analyzed the PCR reads using MiXCR. The sample comprises more than 15,000 clones, over 20% of which are singletons, and about 8.1% rests with the top ten. Thyroid surgery was performed in patients who had received no treatment beforehand. On this clone itself: What it binds is not known.

This chain links TRBV7-3 with TRBJ2-6; 10 bases align to TRBD1. This sequence originates from a female donor with papillary thyroid cancer or a benign thyroid nodule (not recorded which). Some clones in this sample may be carry-over from other donors' samples. Source material: adjacent normal tissue. The CDR3 DNA reads as TGTGCCAGCAGCTTAATGGGGACAGGGGCTGGGGCCAACGTCCTGACTTTC. Translated, it gives CASSLMGTGAGANVLTF.